A selection of T cell receptor beta chains follows, all from one sample in a study of cytomegalovirus exposure and HLA in healthy donors. Measured with immunoSEQ multiplex PCR; TCRdb has only the in-frame clones, and not every one. The sample has some 140,000 clones; around 85% are singletons. The specimen was PBMCs. The source is a man aged 18 to 30 in good health and CMV-seronegative. CDR3s include the opening cysteine and the closing phenylalanine or tryptophan. A D gene is named only where the DNA matches it firmly. Clone size is stated in some rows and not others, as once, few, many or a class when expanded.

j_call v_call d_call clone_size cdr3_aa cdr3_nt
TRBJ2-7 TRBV7-9 TRBD2 . CASSTRTSGGDLEQYF TGTGCCAGCAGTACCAGGACTAGCGGGGGTGACCTTGAGCAGTACTTC
TRBJ2-2 TRBV5-4 . . CASSSRGGSTTTGELFF TGTGCCAGCAGCTCTCGCGGAGGGTCGACAACTACCGGGGAGCTGTTTTTT
TRBJ2-5 TRBV7-9 . . CASSLQETQYF TGTGCCAGCAGCTTACAGGAGACCCAGTACTTC
TRBJ2-7 TRBV18 TRBD1 . CASSKAGTASYEQYF TGTGCCAGCTCAAAAGCCGGGACAGCCTCCTACGAGCAGTACTTC
TRBJ2-2 TRBV7-8 . . CASSRNSGNTGELFF TGTGCCAGCAGCCGGAATTCGGGGAACACCGGGGAGCTGTTTTTT
TRBJ2-5 TRBV7-9 TRBD1 . CASSSGSGDRVRETQYF TGTGCCAGCAGCTCGGGGTCGGGGGACAGGGTGCGAGAGACCCAGTACTTC
TRBJ2-7 TRBV27 TRBD1 . CASSLGQNYEQYF TGTGCCAGCAGTTTGGGACAGAACTACGAGCAGTACTTC
TRBJ2-7 TRBV7-6 . . CASSLVVAEGDEQYF TGTGCCAGCAGCTTAGTCGTAGCGGAGGGAGACGAGCAGTACTTC
TRBJ1-3 TRBV30 . . CAWRTGSSGNTIYF TGTGCCTGGAGAACAGGGTCCTCTGGAAACACCATATATTTT
TRBJ1-2 TRBV14 TRBD1 . CASSLHRGSGYTF TGTGCCAGCAGCCTTCACAGGGGGTCTGGCTACACCTTC
TRBJ1-1 TRBV14 . . CASSQDLGQGRTEAFF TGTGCCAGCAGCCAAGATCTTGGCCAGGGTAGGACTGAAGCTTTCTTT
TRBJ2-6 TRBV28 . . CASSFIAAGANVLTF TGTGCCAGCAGTTTTATCGCGGCTGGGGCCAACGTCCTGACTTTC
TRBJ2-7 TRBV10-3 . . CAISDGASATYEQYF TGTGCCATCAGTGACGGAGCTAGTGCAACCTACGAGCAGTACTTC
TRBJ1-2 TRBV30 . . CAYTTANGYTF TGTGCCTATACGACAGCCAATGGCTACACCTTC
TRBJ2-7 TRBV13 . . CASSLREYTYEQYF TGTGCCAGCAGCCTCCGGGAGTATACCTACGAGCAGTACTTC
TRBJ1-2 TRBV4-1 TRBD1 . CASSQPRDRGVYGYTF TGCGCCAGCAGCCAACCCAGGGACAGGGGGGTTTATGGCTACACCTTC
TRBJ2-2 TRBV6-5 . . CASSYSTSTGELFF TGTGCCAGCAGTTACTCGACTAGCACCGGGGAGCTGTTTTTT
TRBJ2-1 TRBV6-5 TRBD2 once CASSHGDYGFF TGTGCCAGCAGCCATGGGGACTACGGGTTCTTC
TRBJ2-1 TRBV6-6 TRBD2 . CASSHTGLAGGEQFF TGTGCCAGCAGTCACACGGGACTAGCGGGAGGGGAGCAGTTCTTC
TRBJ1-5 TRBV7-9 TRBD1 . CASSSQGSNQPQHF TGTGCCAGCAGCTCACAGGGGAGCAATCAGCCCCAGCATTTT
TRBJ1-2 TRBV29-1 . . CSVEGPLQGSYTF TGCAGCGTTGAAGGTCCTCTCCAGGGGAGCTACACCTTC
TRBJ1-4 TRBV28 . . CASSSDRDTNEKLFF TGTGCCAGCAGTTCAGACCGGGACACCAATGAAAAACTGTTTTTT
TRBJ2-7 TRBV7-2 TRBD2 . CASSLVSGRAEQYF TGTGCCAGCAGCTTAGTGAGCGGGAGGGCAGAGCAGTACTTC
TRBJ1-5 TRBV7-2 . . CASSWGGNQPQHF TGTGCCAGCAGCTGGGGGGGCAATCAGCCCCAGCATTTT
TRBJ2-2 TRBV5-1 . . CASSPSGTVNTGELFF TGCGCCAGCAGCCCCTCCGGGACTGTCAACACCGGGGAGCTGTTTTTT